This TCR beta chain comes out of a study of blood T cell repertoires in COVID-19. Study summary: COVID-19 samples collected from the United States, Italy and Spain covered acute and convalescent phases. The cDNA or gDNA used as material had been derived from T cells, B-cell-depleted T cells, or PBMCs.

This CDR3 has 17 amino acids. Looked up from germline, CDR1 is LNHDA and CDR2 is SQIVND (reference sequence). V shed 6 bases, J shed 1 base, and the junction held 12 bases outside the gene matches. Seattle patients were enrolled during active infection and followed longitudinally. In the original processing: Estimation of nucleated cell counts relied on the amplification of reference gene primers. TCRdb keeps only in-frame clones here, not all; method: immunoSEQ multiplex PCR. The V and J calls and clone size are taken from that table; D and trimming were inferred from the DNA. Of some 220,000 clones listed, 75% to 85% are singletons.

The chain is built from TRBV19 and TRBJ1-5; 7 positions agree with TRBD1. This TCR came from a woman between 70 and 85 years old with COVID-19, enrolled during active disease. The material sequenced was peripheral blood. The CDR3 DNA reads as TGTGCCAGTAGAGGGGGACAGCTTGGGGAAAGCAATCAGCCCCAGCATTTT. Protein sequence: CASRGGQLGESNQPQHF.